This T cell receptor (beta chain) appears in the sequencing data of a study of control samples from healthy donors and cancer patients. The table came from immunoSEQ multiplex PCR; TCRdb's copy has only in-frame clones and leaves some out. Counted here are under 65,000 clones, 90% occurring once; the ten biggest clones make up approximately 1.2%. This CDR3 region has 13 residues. Trimming pared 4 bases from V and 6 bases from J, leaving 12 bases between. The germline gives CDR1 SGDLS, CDR2 YYNGEE. J is TRBJ2-3 and V is TRBV9; D call uncertain. Sequenced input: PBMCs. The sequence was collected from a woman in her forties or fifties with colorectal cancer. For the CDR3, the DNA is TGTGCCAGCAGCACCCGCCGCGCGGATACGCAGTATTTT. Translation gives CASSTRRADTQYF.